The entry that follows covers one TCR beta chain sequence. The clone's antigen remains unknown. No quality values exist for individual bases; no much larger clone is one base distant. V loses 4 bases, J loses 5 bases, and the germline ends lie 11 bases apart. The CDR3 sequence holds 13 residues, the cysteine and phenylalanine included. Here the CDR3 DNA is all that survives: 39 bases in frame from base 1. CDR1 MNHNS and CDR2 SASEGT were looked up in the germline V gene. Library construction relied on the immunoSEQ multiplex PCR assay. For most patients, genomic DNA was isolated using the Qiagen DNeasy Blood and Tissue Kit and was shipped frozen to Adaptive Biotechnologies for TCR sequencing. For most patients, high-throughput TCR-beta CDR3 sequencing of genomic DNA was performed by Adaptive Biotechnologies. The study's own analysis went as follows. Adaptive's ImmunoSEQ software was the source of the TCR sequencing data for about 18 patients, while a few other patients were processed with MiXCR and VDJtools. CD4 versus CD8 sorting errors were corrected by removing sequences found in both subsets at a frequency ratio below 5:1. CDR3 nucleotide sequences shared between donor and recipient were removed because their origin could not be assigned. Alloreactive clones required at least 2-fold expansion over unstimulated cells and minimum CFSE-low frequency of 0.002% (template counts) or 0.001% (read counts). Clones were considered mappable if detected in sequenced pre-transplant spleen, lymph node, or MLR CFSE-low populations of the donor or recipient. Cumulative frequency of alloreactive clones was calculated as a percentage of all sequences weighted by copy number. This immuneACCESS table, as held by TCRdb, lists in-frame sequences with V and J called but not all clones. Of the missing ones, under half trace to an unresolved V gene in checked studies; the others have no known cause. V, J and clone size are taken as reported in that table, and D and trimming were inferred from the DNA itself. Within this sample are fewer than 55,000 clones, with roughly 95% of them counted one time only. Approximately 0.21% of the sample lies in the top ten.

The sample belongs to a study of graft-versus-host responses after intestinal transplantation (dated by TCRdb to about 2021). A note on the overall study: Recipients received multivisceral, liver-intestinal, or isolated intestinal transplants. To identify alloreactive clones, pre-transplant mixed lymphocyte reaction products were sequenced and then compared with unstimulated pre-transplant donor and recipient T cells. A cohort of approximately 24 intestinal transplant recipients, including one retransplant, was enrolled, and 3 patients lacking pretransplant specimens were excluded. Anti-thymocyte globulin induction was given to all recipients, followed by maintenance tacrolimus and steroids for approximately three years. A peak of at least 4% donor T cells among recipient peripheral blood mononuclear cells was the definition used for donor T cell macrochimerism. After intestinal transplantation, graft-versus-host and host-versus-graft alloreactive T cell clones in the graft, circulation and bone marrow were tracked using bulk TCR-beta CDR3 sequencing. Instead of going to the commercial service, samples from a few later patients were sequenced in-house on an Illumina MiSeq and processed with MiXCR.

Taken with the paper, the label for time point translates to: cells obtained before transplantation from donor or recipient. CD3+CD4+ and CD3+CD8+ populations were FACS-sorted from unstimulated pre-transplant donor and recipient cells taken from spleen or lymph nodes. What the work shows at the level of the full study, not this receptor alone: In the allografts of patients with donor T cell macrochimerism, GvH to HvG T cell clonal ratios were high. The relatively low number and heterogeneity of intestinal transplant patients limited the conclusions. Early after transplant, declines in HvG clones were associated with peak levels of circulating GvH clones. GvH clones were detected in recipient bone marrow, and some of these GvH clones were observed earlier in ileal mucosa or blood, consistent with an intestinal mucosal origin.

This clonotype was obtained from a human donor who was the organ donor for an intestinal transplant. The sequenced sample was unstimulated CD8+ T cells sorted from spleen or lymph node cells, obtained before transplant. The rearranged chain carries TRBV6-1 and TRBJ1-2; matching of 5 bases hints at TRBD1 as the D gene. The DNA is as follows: TGTGCCAGCAGTGTAGGGGCTTGGTATGGCTACACCTTC. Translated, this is CASSVGAWYGYTF.